These 13 T cell receptor beta chains share one sample of origin, sequenced in a study of blood T cell repertoires in COVID-19. The repertoire was sequenced with immunoSEQ multiplex PCR; TCRdb's copy has only in-frame clones and lacks some. In the table there are about 230,000 clones, over 70% of which are singletons. The specimen was peripheral blood. The source of these receptors is an elderly woman with acute or convalescent COVID-19.

J is TRBJ2-7 and V is TRBV11-3; D gene ambiguous. With 3 bases removed from V and 7 bases from J, the gap between germline ends came to 13 bases. The CDR3 is made up of 13 amino acids. Germline values: CDR1 SGHNT, CDR2 YENEEA. CDR3 coding DNA: TGTGCCAGCAGCTTTGAGCTGCCTCGTGAGCAGTACTTC. This sequence encodes CASSFELPREQYF.

This clone is classed as medium-sized. The V gene is TRBV6-5, the J gene TRBJ2-1, with D possibly matching TRBD1 (6 bases). V was clipped by 1 base and J by 8 bases, with 9 bases between them. CDR1 is MNHEY, CDR2 SVGAGI, per germline. The length of the CDR3 is 13 residues. In nucleotides, the CDR3 is TGTGCCAGCAGTTACTTACAGGGCTATGAGCAGTTCTTC. Translated: CASSYLQGYEQFF.

The chain couples TRBV18 to TRBJ2-1, with D perhaps matching TRBD1 (6 bases). V gave up 2 bases and J gave up 12 bases, with 14 bases separating them. CDR1 is KGHSH, CDR2 LQKENI, per germline. The CDR3 covers 13 residues. Written as DNA, the CDR3 is TGTGCCAGCTCACCAGGGACCGCCAGGGGGCAGTTCTTC. Translation gives CASSPGTARGQFF.

The chain carries TRBV24-1 and TRBJ2-1; D is unclear. The V end was cut by 7 bases, the J end by 0 bases, with 9 bases between. This CDR3 contains 14 residues. Germline V gene sequence: CDR1 KGHDR, CDR2 SFDVKD. The CDR3 protein is CATSPASSYNEQFF. The CDR3 DNA follows: TGTGCCACCAGCCCGGCTAGCTCCTACAATGAGCAGTTCTTC.

The J gene is TRBJ1-1, the V gene TRBV21-1. TRBV21-1 is recorded as a pseudogene. The CDR3 is 13 amino acids. CDR3 sequence: CASRPRTGTEAFF. CDR3 DNA sequence: TGTGCCAGCAGACCCAGAACCGGGACTGAAGCTTTCTTT.

The chain recombines TRBV24-1 with TRBJ2-5; D gene uncertain. The V end lost 0 bases, the J end lost 5 bases, and 6 bases lay between the germline ends. The CDR3 is made up of 13 amino acids. Germline V gene data show CDR1 as KGHDR and CDR2 as SFDVKD. CDR3 coding DNA: TGTGCCACCAGTGATTTGGCGGCGGAGACCCAGTACTTC. Its protein is CATSDLAAETQYF.

J is TRBJ2-1 and V is TRBV7-8; D may be TRBD2 (6 bases). In germline, CDR1 is SGHVS, CDR2 FQNEAQ. Trimming took 0 bases from V and 9 from J, leaving 9 bases between them. The CDR3 loop spans 13 amino acids. The CDR3 coding sequence is TGTGCCAGCAGCTTAGCGCGGGGTAGTGAGCAGTTCTTC. It specifies CASSLARGSEQFF.

The chain carries TRBV18 and TRBJ2-7, with TRBD2 matching 8 bases. The CDR3 spans 14 residues. The junction had 2 bases not matched to a gene; V was cut back by 2 bases and J by 2 bases. The germline V gene encodes CDR1 KGHSH and CDR2 LQKENI. CDR3 in amino acids: CASSPSGRAYEQYF. DNA of the CDR3: TGTGCCAGCTCACCATCCGGGAGGGCCTACGAGCAGTACTTC.

This CDR3 reads CASSSGGVSEAFF. The CDR3 DNA is TGTGCCAGCAGTTCAGGGGGCGTCTCTGAAGCTTTCTTT. V and J are TRBV6-5 and TRBJ1-1, with 8 positions matching TRBD1. The CDR3 consists of 13 residues. Germline loops: CDR1 MNHEY, CDR2 SVGAGI. V dropped 4 bases and J dropped 6; count of bases not matched to a gene: 4.

The CDR3 loop is CASSQDLLRGAFRDYTF. The CDR3 nucleotides are TGCGCCAGCAGCCAAGATCTGCTACGGGGGGCCTTCAGGGACTACACCTTC. V gene TRBV4-1 combines with J gene TRBJ1-2, with a weak D call TRBD1 (6 bases). The germline V and J ends were trimmed by 0 bases and 10 bases, with 24 bases remaining between them. Germline loops: CDR1 MGHRA, CDR2 YSYEKL. The length of the CDR3 is 17 residues.

The genes are TRBV30 and TRBJ2-1; possible D gene TRBD2, 6 bases. The CDR3 has 18 amino acids. V was cut by 8 bases and J by 0 bases, with 26 bases left in between. Germline V gene sequence: CDR1 GTSNPN, CDR2 SVGIG (reference sequence). CDR3 DNA sequence: TGTGCCGGGGACCCCCAATTTGGCGGGACGTCCTCCTACAATGAGCAGTTCTTC. Amino acid sequence: CAGDPQFGGTSSYNEQFF. Filled out from reference TRBV30 and TRBJ2-1, the complete variable domain reads SQTIHQWPATLVQPVGSPLSLECTVEGTSNPNLYWYRQAAGRGLQLLFYSVGIGQISSEVPQNLSASRPQDRQFILSSKKLLLSDSGFYLCAGDPQFGGTSSYNEQFFGPGTRLTVL.

This chain joins TRBV29-1 and TRBJ2-3; a possible D gene is TRBD1 (5 bases). Germline values: CDR1 SQVTM, CDR2 ANQGSEA. This CDR3 region has 16 residues. The CDR3 region is CTYSKGAGPSTDTQYF. CDR3 in DNA: TGCACCTACAGTAAAGGGGCCGGGCCCAGCACAGATACGCAGTATTTT.

This clone showed up just once. This sequence joins TRBV9 and TRBJ2-7; the D gene is possibly TRBD1 (6 bases). CDR1 SGDLS and CDR2 YYNGEE come from the germline V gene. The CDR3 sequence is 17 residues long. V was clipped by 2 bases and J by 3 bases, with 21 bases between them. The CDR3: CASSVQYDRSIHYEQYF. Here the CDR3 DNA reads TGTGCCAGCAGCGTCCAATATGACAGGTCAATACACTACGAGCAGTACTTC.